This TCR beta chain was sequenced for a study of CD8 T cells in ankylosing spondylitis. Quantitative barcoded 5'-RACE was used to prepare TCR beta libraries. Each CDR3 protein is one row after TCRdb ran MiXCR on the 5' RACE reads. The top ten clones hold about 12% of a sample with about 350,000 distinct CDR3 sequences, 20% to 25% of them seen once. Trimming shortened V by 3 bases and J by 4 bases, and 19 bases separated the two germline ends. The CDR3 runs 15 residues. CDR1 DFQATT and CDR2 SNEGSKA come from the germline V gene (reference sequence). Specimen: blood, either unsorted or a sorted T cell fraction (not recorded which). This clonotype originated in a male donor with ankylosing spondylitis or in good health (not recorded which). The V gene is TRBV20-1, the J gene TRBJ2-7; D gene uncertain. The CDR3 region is CSASGPLKAYYEQYF. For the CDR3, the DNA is TGCAGTGCTAGTGGACCGTTGAAGGCGTATTACGAGCAGTACTTC.